Listed below are T cell receptor beta chains from one sample, sequenced in a study of cytomegalovirus exposure and HLA in healthy donors. Assay: immunoSEQ multiplex PCR; the TCRdb copy retains only in-frame clones and omits some. The top ten clones hold 2.6% of a sample with roughly 130,000 clones, about three quarters of them seen once. Sequencing used PBMCs. These receptors were taken from a woman aged 55-69 years in good health and CMV-seropositive. CDR3s include the opening cysteine and the closing phenylalanine or tryptophan. The D gene is left open where the match is weak. For some rows the clone size is stated as once, few or many, or as a class when expanded; others skip it.

CDR3nt	CDR3aa	abundance	d_gene	v_gene	j_gene
TGTGCCAGCAGTCGAGAGGGACAGGGCCAAAACTATGGCTACACCTTC	CASSREGQGQNYGYTF	.	TRBD1	TRBV27	TRBJ1-2
TGTGCCAGCAGCGAATGGTGGCAGGACAAAGCTTTCTTT	CASSEWWQDKAFF	few	.	TRBV6-1	TRBJ1-1
TGTGCCAGCAGTTTTGGCCTCCCCGGGACAGGGGCCTACGAGCAGTACTTC	CASSFGLPGTGAYEQYF	few	TRBD1	TRBV27	TRBJ2-7
TGCGCCAGCAGCTTGGCCGGGACAGGGGTGAGGGGCACTGAAGCTTTCTTT	CASSLAGTGVRGTEAFF	.	TRBD1	TRBV5-1	TRBJ1-1
TGTTCCAGCAGCCCGGTCGGCAGAGGGCAGTACTTC	CSSSPVGRGQYF	.	.	TRBV7-9	TRBJ2-7
TGTGCCAGCAGCCAAGACAGACTTAGCAATCAGCCCCAGCATTTT	CASSQDRLSNQPQHF	.	.	TRBV4-2	TRBJ1-5
TGCGCCAGCACCCTCCCAGGCGGGGCGTACCAAGAGACCCAGTACTTC	CASTLPGGAYQETQYF	.	.	TRBV5-1	TRBJ2-5
TGTGCTAGTGGTTCGAGTGACAGTGAGACCGGGGAGCTGTTTTTT	CASGSSDSETGELFF	.	.	TRBV12-5	TRBJ2-2
TGTGCCAGCAGCTTAGGGCATACGAGTCAGCCCCAGCATTTT	CASSLGHTSQPQHF	.	.	TRBV13	TRBJ1-5
TGTGCCAGCAGGGGACAGGGGGCTAGGGAGACCCAGTACTTC	CASRGQGARETQYF	.	TRBD1	TRBV6-5	TRBJ2-5
TGCGCCAGCAGAAGGGAGGGTGAAGCTTTCTTT	CASRREGEAFF	.	.	TRBV4-1	TRBJ1-1
TGTGCCATCACGACCGGGGGGGGTGGCACCGGGGAGCTGTTTTTT	CAITTGGGGTGELFF	.	TRBD2	TRBV10-3	TRBJ2-2
TGTGCCAGCAGGCTACACCTCTCGGGGGACGGAGGCCCTAATGAAAAACTGTTTTTT	CASRLHLSGDGGPNEKLFF	.	.	TRBV7-9	TRBJ1-4
TGTGCCAGCAGTGAATTCCCGGTAGGGGGCAATCAGCCCCAGCATTTT	CASSEFPVGGNQPQHF	.	.	TRBV6-1	TRBJ1-5
TGTGCCAGCAGTTACCGGGACAGGGTCAATGAGCAGTTCTTC	CASSYRDRVNEQFF	.	TRBD1	TRBV28	TRBJ2-1
TGTGCCAGCAGCTCCGCCGTTGGGGACAGGGGTGAAAAACTGTTTTTT	CASSSAVGDRGEKLFF	few	TRBD1	TRBV5-4	TRBJ1-4
TGTGCCAGCAGCTACCGGACTAGCGGGGGGGCAGGGGAGACCCAGTACTTC	CASSYRTSGGAGETQYF	.	TRBD2	TRBV5-6	TRBJ2-5
TGTGCCAGCAGCTTAGACCCCCCCGGTACTGAAGCTTTCTTT	CASSLDPPGTEAFF	.	.	TRBV7-9	TRBJ1-1
TGTGCCAGCAGTATTTATCCCCGGGATAACTATGGCTACACCTTC	CASSIYPRDNYGYTF	.	.	TRBV27	TRBJ1-2
TGCGCCAGCAGCTTCGGGGACAGGACCAAACTGTTTTTT	CASSFGDRTKLFF	.	TRBD1	TRBV5-1	TRBJ1-4
TGCGCTAGCAGCCACGGTCCAGGTCAGAACGAGCAGTACTTC	CASSHGPGQNEQYF	.	.	TRBV4-1	TRBJ2-7
TGTGCCAGCAGTCGACTCGGACAGGGGACAGAGACCCAGTACTTC	CASSRLGQGTETQYF	.	TRBD1	TRBV2	TRBJ2-5
TGTGCCACCAGCAGAGGTACAGAATACGAGCAGTACTTC	CATSRGTEYEQYF	.	.	TRBV15	TRBJ2-7
TGTGCCACCAGCAGTGCAGGGAACGTTAATGAAAAACTGTTTTTT	CATSSAGNVNEKLFF	.	.	TRBV15	TRBJ1-4
TGCGCCAGCAGTGAGAACGGGATAAACATTCAGTACTTC	CASSENGINIQYF	.	.	TRBV10-1	TRBJ2-4
TGTGCCAGCAGTGAAGCGGCAGGGGTAAATCAGCCCCAGCATTTT	CASSEAAGVNQPQHF	.	.	TRBV2	TRBJ1-5
TGTGCCAGCAGGTGGACAGGGCACAACACTGAAGCTTTCTTT	CASRWTGHNTEAFF	.	TRBD1	TRBV2	TRBJ1-1
TGCGCCAGCAGCCCGGACAGGGTGTCAACTGAAGCTTTCTTT	CASSPDRVSTEAFF	few	TRBD1	TRBV5-1	TRBJ1-1
TGTGCCAGCAGCCGGCCCGCGGGCGGCCAAGAGACCCAGTACTTC	CASSRPAGGQETQYF	few	.	TRBV11-2	TRBJ2-5
TGTGCCAGCAGTCCATCCGGGGGGGCCGAGACCCAGTACTTC	CASSPSGGAETQYF	.	TRBD2	TRBV27	TRBJ2-5
TGTGCCAGCTCACCGAGTTCCCGAGAGCAGTACTTC	CASSPSSREQYF	.	.	TRBV18	TRBJ2-7
TGCGCCAGCAGCTTGGAGGGGTCGGTCACCGGGGAGCTGTTTTTT	CASSLEGSVTGELFF	.	.	TRBV5-1	TRBJ2-2
TGTGCCAGCAGCTTACTCGGCGCCGCACAGGGGGTTAGAGAGCAGTACTTC	CASSLLGAAQGVREQYF	.	TRBD1	TRBV7-2	TRBJ2-7
TGTGCCAGCAGCCCCCTGGCAGGGTCGGAAGCTTTCTTT	CASSPLAGSEAFF	.	.	TRBV7-9	TRBJ1-1
TGTGCCAGCAGCGGAGACCCGGAACAGGGGTCGGACTATGGCTACACCTTC	CASSGDPEQGSDYGYTF	few	TRBD1	TRBV9	TRBJ1-2
TGCGCCAGCAGCGAACAGGGGCGTACGGAGACCCAGTACTTC	CASSEQGRTETQYF	.	TRBD1	TRBV5-1	TRBJ2-5
TGTGCCAGCAGTGAGCTAGCGGGGGGGACGACCTACGAGCAGTACTTC	CASSELAGGTTYEQYF	.	TRBD2	TRBV2	TRBJ2-7
TGTGCCAGCAGCGTATCAGGGGGCGACACCGGGGAGCTGTTTTTT	CASSVSGGDTGELFF	few	TRBD1	TRBV9	TRBJ2-2
TGTGCCAGCAGTGAAGGTTTGATAGGACAGGTTCCCTACGAGCAGTACTTC	CASSEGLIGQVPYEQYF	once	TRBD1	TRBV25-1	TRBJ2-7
TGTGCCATCAGTGAGTCTAGCGGGGGGGTCAATGAGCAGTTCTTC	CAISESSGGVNEQFF	.	TRBD2	TRBV10-3	TRBJ2-1
TGCGCCAGCAGCAGGGGCTCTGGGGCCAACGTCCTGACTTTC	CASSRGSGANVLTF	.	.	TRBV5-1	TRBJ2-6
TGTGCCATTCTTGGGACAGGGAGCTATGGCTACACCTTC	CAILGTGSYGYTF	.	TRBD1	TRBV10-3	TRBJ1-2
TGTGCCAGCTCACCGAACCGGGACAGGGGCCACGAGCAGTACTTC	CASSPNRDRGHEQYF	.	TRBD1	TRBV18	TRBJ2-7
TGTGCCAGCAGCCTAGGGGCCGGGAACGAGCAGTACTTC	CASSLGAGNEQYF	.	.	TRBV13	TRBJ2-7
TGTGCCAGCAGCTTAGAGGTAGCGGGGGGACTCTACGAGCAGTACTTC	CASSLEVAGGLYEQYF	.	TRBD2	TRBV7-6	TRBJ2-7
TGTGCCAGCAGCTCATACAGAGATCAGCCCCAGCATTTT	CASSSYRDQPQHF	.	.	TRBV7-2	TRBJ1-5
TGTGCCAGTAGTATAGTTGGGGCAGAAGCTTTCTTT	CASSIVGAEAFF	.	.	TRBV19	TRBJ1-1
TGCGCCAGCAGCCCGAAGGGGGCTGGAACTGAAGCTTTCTTT	CASSPKGAGTEAFF	few	TRBD1	TRBV5-1	TRBJ1-1
TGTGCCAGCAGCTTAGGGGCACAGGGTGAAGCTTTCTTT	CASSLGAQGEAFF	.	.	TRBV7-9	TRBJ1-1
TGCGCCAGCAGCTTGGGACAGGGGATCGGACACACCATATATTTT	CASSLGQGIGHTIYF	.	TRBD1	TRBV5-1	TRBJ1-3
TGTGCCAGCAGCCCAGAAGAACCTGAGGAGGAGCAGTTCTTC	CASSPEEPEEEQFF	.	.	TRBV7-8	TRBJ2-1
TGTGCCAGCAGTTATTACAGACAGGGGAATTATGGCTACACCTTC	CASSYYRQGNYGYTF	once	TRBD1	TRBV6-5	TRBJ1-2